Given below is one T cell receptor beta chain in context. The target antigen is unknown. This sequence may be a read error, since a much larger clone differs from it by one base. Per the germline V gene, CDR1 is DFQATT and CDR2 is SNEGSKA (reference sequence). This CDR3 has 14 residues. This entry comes from a study of T cells in Graves' hyperthyroidism and ophthalmopathy. Study overall: Before treatment of any kind, peripheral blood was taken at initial diagnosis. Points from the study as a whole: A model of 13 V-J pairs discriminated ophthalmopathy from stable hyperthyroidism.

TCR beta CDR3 regions were amplified from RNA. A first-round RT-PCR of the TCR CDR3 used the HTBI primer set. TCRdb itself ran the multiplex PCR reads through MiXCR, one entry per CDR3 protein. The sample has 500,000 to 750,000 distinct CDR3 sequences, roughly 14% seen once. Material: blood. This chain joins TRBV20-1 and TRBJ1-4; D gene unclear. The TCR sequence derives from a woman in her twenties or thirties with Graves' hyperthyroidism. Here the CDR3 reads CSGRGRTTNEKLFF. The CDR3 DNA follows: TGCAGTGGTAGAGGCCGGACAACTAATGAAAAACTGTTTTTT.